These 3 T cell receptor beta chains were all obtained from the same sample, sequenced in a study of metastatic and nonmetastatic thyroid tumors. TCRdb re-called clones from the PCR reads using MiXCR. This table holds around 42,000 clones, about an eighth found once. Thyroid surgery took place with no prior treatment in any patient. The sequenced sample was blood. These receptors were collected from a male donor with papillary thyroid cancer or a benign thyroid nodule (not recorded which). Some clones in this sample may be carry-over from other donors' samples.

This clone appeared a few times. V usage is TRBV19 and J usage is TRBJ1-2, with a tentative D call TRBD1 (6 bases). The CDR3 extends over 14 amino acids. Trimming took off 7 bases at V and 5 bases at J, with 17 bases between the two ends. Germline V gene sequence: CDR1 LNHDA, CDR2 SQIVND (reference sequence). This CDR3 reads CASIKQGAKYGYTF. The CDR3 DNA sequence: TGTGCCAGTATTAAACAGGGAGCAAAGTATGGCTACACCTTC. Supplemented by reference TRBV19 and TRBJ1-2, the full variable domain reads DGGITQSPKYLFRKEGQNVTLSCEQNLNHDAMYWYRQDPGQGLRLIYYSQIVNDFQKGDIAEGYSVSREKKESFPLTVTSAQKNPTAFYLCASIKQGAKYGYTFGSGTRLTVV.

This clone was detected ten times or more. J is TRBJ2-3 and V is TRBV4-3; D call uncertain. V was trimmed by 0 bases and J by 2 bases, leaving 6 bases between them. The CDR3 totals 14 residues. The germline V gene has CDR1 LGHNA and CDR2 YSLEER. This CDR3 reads CASSQELLTDTQYF. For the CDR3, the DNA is TGCGCCAGCAGCCAAGAACTGCTCACAGATACGCAGTATTTT.

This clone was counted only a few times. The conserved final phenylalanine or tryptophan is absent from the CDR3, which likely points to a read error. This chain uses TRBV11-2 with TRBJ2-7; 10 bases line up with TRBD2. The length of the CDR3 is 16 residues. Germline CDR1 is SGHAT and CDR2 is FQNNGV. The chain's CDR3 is CASSSGGTSASYEQYL. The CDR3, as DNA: TGTGCCAGCAGCTCCGGGGGGACTAGCGCTTCCTATGAGCAGTACCTC.